These 29 T cell receptor beta chains share one sample of origin, sequenced in a study of blood T cell repertoires in COVID-19. Profiling relied on immunoSEQ multiplex PCR, and the TCRdb table lists in-frame clones only, not all of them. Counted here are 150,000 to 200,000 clones, 87% occurring once; the ten biggest clones make up about 9.3%. What was sequenced was peripheral blood. These receptors originate from an older woman with COVID-19, enrolled during active disease.

The chain links TRBV18 to TRBJ2-3; 10 bases align to TRBD2. Germline V gene sequence: CDR1 KGHSH, CDR2 LQKENI. V dropped 3 bases and J dropped 1; count of bases not matched to a gene: 1. The CDR3 has 15 residues. CDR3 bases: TGTGCCAGCTCACCCGGGACTAGCGGCACAGATACGCAGTATTTT. Translation: CASSPGTSGTDTQYF. Looking up the rest from reference TRBV18 and TRBJ2-3 gives the full variable domain: NAGVMQNPRHLVRRRGQEARLRCSPMKGHSHVYWYRQLPEEGLKFMVYLQKENIIDESGMPKERFSAEFPKEGPSILRIQQVVRGDSAAYFCASSPGTSGTDTQYFGPGTRLTVL.

V usage is TRBV29-1 and J usage is TRBJ1-2; D is unresolved. Germline V CDR1 and CDR2: SQVTM, ANQGSEA. CDR3 length equals 10 residues. Trimming removed 4 bases at V and 3 bases at J, with 3 bases between. CDR3: CSVADYGYTF. The CDR3 nucleotides read TGCAGCGTTGCGGACTATGGCTACACCTTC.

A remark on this clone: One end of the junction is discordant with germline, which a read error may explain. This chain connects TRBV29-1 to TRBJ2-7, with D uncertain. Per the germline V gene, CDR1 is SQVTM and CDR2 is ANQGSEA. This CDR3 is 12 amino acids long. In DNA form, the CDR3 reads TGCAGCGTTCAAGAAAGAGAAGTCGAGCAGTACTTC. It translates to CSVQEREVEQYF.

The chain recombines TRBV7-2 with TRBJ1-3; 8 bases map to TRBD1. The J segment lost 7 bases and the V segment lost 7 bases, leaving 12 bases of the junction unmatched. The CDR3 length is 15 residues. Germline lookup yields CDR1 SGHTA and CDR2 FQGNSA. The CDR3 coding sequence is TGTGCCAGCACCCTGGACGACAGGGGAGGGAACACCATATATTTT. Protein sequence: CASTLDDRGGNTIYF.

This chain uses TRBV6-2 or TRBV6-3 with TRBJ2-3, with TRBD1 matching over 10 bases. The germline CDR1 and CDR2 sequences are MNHEY and SVGEGT. CDR3 size: 15 residues. Trimming at V came to 6 bases and at J to 6 bases, leaving 9 bases not matched to a gene. The CDR3 spells CASSWGQGRTDTQYF. DNA for the CDR3: TGTGCCAGCAGCTGGGGACAGGGGAGGACGGATACGCAGTATTTT.

The rearrangement links TRBV7-9 to TRBJ2-1; 9 nucleotides align to TRBD2. Germline CDR1 SEHNR, CDR2 FQNEAQ (reference sequence). The CDR3 is made up of 15 amino acids. The junction had 5 bases not matched to a gene; V was cut back by 4 bases and J by 4 bases. Here the CDR3 reads CASSYSGGPYNEQFF. CDR3 nucleotides: TGTGCCAGCAGCTATAGCGGGGGCCCTTACAATGAGCAGTTCTTC.

The chain combines TRBV5-4 with TRBJ2-1; 9 bases are a match to TRBD2. Trimming at V came to 4 bases and at J to 4 bases, leaving 6 bases not matched to a gene. The CDR3 spans 15 residues. Germline CDR1 is SGHNT and CDR2 is YYREEE (reference sequence). CDR3 nucleotides: TGTGCCAGCAGCGAACGACTAGCGGATTACAATGAGCAGTTCTTC. Its protein product is CASSERLADYNEQFF.

The J gene is TRBJ1-2, the V gene TRBV2, with D perhaps matching TRBD1 (6 bases). The germline V and J ends were trimmed by 6 bases and 7 bases, with 12 bases remaining between them. The CDR3 has 12 amino acids. Germline V CDR1 and CDR2: SNHLY, FYNNEI. CDR3 sequence (DNA): TGTGCCAGCAGAAACAGGGAGTTTGGCTACACCTTC. It codes for CASRNREFGYTF.

This chain links TRBV6-5 with TRBJ1-5; the match to TRBD1 covers 7 bases. V gave up 8 bases and J gave up 7 bases; unmatched junction bases: 11. The germline gives CDR1 MNHEY, CDR2 SVGAGI. The CDR3 extends over 14 amino acids. The DNA of the CDR3 is TGTGCCAGCGGACTGGAGGGGGCCGAACAGCCCCAGCATTTT. Encoded protein: CASGLEGAEQPQHF.

V usage is TRBV9 and J usage is TRBJ1-5, with a tentative D call TRBD1 (5 bases). The CDR3 contains 16 residues. V was trimmed by 0 bases and J by 6 bases, leaving 16 bases between them. Germline-derived CDR1 and CDR2 are SGDLS and YYNGEE. The CDR3: CASSVEEGSTGQPQHF. The CDR3, as DNA: TGTGCCAGCAGCGTAGAGGAGGGGAGTACGGGTCAGCCCCAGCATTTT.

The chain recombines TRBV10-3 with TRBJ2-1, with 9 bases lining up with TRBD2. The CDR3 contains 18 residues. V dropped 0 bases and J dropped 1; count of bases not matched to a gene: 7. Germline CDR1 is ENHRY and CDR2 is SYGVKD. DNA for the CDR3: TGTGCCATCAGTGAGTCTGCTGCTAGCGGGGAGTCCTACAATGAGCAGTTCTTC. Translation: CAISESAASGESYNEQFF.

This chain connects TRBV3-1 (or the pseudogene TRBV3-2) to TRBJ2-2, with D perhaps TRBD2 (5 bases). This CDR3 has 17 amino acids. V was cut by 0 bases and J by 6 bases, with 17 bases left in between. Germline assignment: CDR1 LGHDT and CDR2 YNNKEL (reference sequence). CDR3 DNA: TGTGCCAGCAGCCAAGAAAGAGGAACTAGATTCCCCGGGGAGCTGTTTTTT. Amino acid sequence: CASSQERGTRFPGELFF.

The sample holds one count of this clone. The CDR3 region has the DNA TGTGCCAGCACCTATCCGGGACTAGGGGTGGAGACCCAGTACTTC. Residues: CASTYPGLGVETQYF. This rearrangement joins TRBV7-9 to TRBJ2-5; TRBD2 agrees at 8 bases. V shed 7 bases, J shed 5 bases, and the junction held 12 bases outside the gene matches. Germline CDR1 is SEHNR and CDR2 is FQNEAQ (reference sequence). The CDR3 has 15 amino acids.

V usage is TRBV18 and J usage is TRBJ1-2, with 8 bases identical to TRBD1. The germline V gene has CDR1 KGHSH and CDR2 LQKENI. V shed 0 bases, J shed 8 bases, and the junction held 8 bases outside the gene matches. The CDR3 contains 15 residues. CDR3 in DNA: TGTGCCAGCTCACCACCGGGGCAGGGGGCGCCCGGCTACACCTTC. As protein: CASSPPGQGAPGYTF.

Comments on this clone: The sample has other DNA sequences that encode this CDR3 too. J is TRBJ2-7 and V is TRBV9; 8 bases are shared with TRBD1. Per germline, CDR1 SGDLS and CDR2 YYNGEE. Trimming cost V 0 bases and J 4 bases; bases outside gene matches: 6. The CDR3 is made up of 15 amino acids. This CDR3 is CASSVGSGGLYEQYF. In DNA, the CDR3 is TGTGCCAGCAGCGTAGGCTCAGGGGGCCTGTACGAGCAGTACTTC.

This sequence joins TRBV5-4 and TRBJ2-1; 8 bases align to TRBD2. Unmatched junction bases numbered 7, after V lost 3 bases and J lost 5 bases. CDR3 length: 15 residues. Germline CDR1 is SGHNT and CDR2 is YYREEE (reference sequence). CDR3 DNA: TGTGCCAGCAGCTCAGGCGGGGGGATCAACAATGAGCAGTTCTTC. Translation gives CASSSGGGINNEQFF.

The rearrangement uses TRBV3-1 (or the pseudogene TRBV3-2) and TRBJ1-2; D gene unclear. The CDR3 runs 13 residues. Trimming stripped 1 base from V and 8 bases from J, with 11 bases between. The germline V gene encodes CDR1 LGHDT and CDR2 YNNKEL (reference sequence). The CDR3 region is CASSQVGVSGYTF. The CDR3 coding sequence is TGTGCCAGCAGCCAAGTTGGAGTATCGGGCTACACCTTC.

The rearrangement uses TRBV7-2 and TRBJ2-7, with D possibly being TRBD2 (6 bases). Germline V gene sequence: CDR1 SGHTA, CDR2 FQGNSA. The CDR3 is 14 residues long. V was pared by 5 bases and J by 6 bases, with 17 bases between. The CDR3 spells CASSPSRGSVEQYF. The DNA of the CDR3 is TGTGCCAGCAGCCCCAGTCGGGGGTCCGTCGAGCAGTACTTC.

This rearrangement joins TRBV6-4 to TRBJ1-2; TRBD1 agrees at 11 bases. The length of the CDR3 is 14 residues. Germline V CDR1 and CDR2: MRHNA, SNTAGT. V lost 6 bases and J lost 4; bases outside the gene matches: 4. The CDR3 here is CASSEGTGGYGYTF. The CDR3 bases are TGTGCCAGCAGCGAAGGGACAGGGGGCTATGGCTACACCTTC.

The CDR3 loop is CASSRDRGSGGYTF. DNA for the CDR3: TGTGCCAGCTCCCGGGACAGGGGAAGTGGGGGCTACACCTTC. This sequence joins TRBV28 and TRBJ1-2; 10 bases align to TRBD1. Per the germline V gene, CDR1 is MDHEN and CDR2 is SYDVKM. There are 14 residues in the CDR3. The trim removed 8 bases at V and 8 bases at J, leaving 11 bases unmatched.

The genes are TRBV7-9 and TRBJ2-4; TRBD2 is a possible D gene (5 bases). The CDR3 consists of 16 residues. CDR1 SEHNR and CDR2 FQNEAQ come from the germline V gene (reference sequence). Trimming left V 1 base short and J 3 bases short, with 13 bases between. CDR3: CASSLEEGLVKNIQYF. The CDR3, as DNA: TGTGCCAGCAGCTTAGAAGAGGGTTTGGTCAAAAACATTCAGTACTTC. Complete variable domain (other parts from reference TRBV7-9 and TRBJ2-4): DTGVSQNPRHKITKRGQNVTFRCDPISEHNRLYWYRQTLGQGPEFLTYFQNEAQLEKSRLLSDRFSAERPKGSFSTLEIQRTEQGDSAMYLCASSLEEGLVKNIQYFGAGTRLSVL.

This rearrangement joins TRBV4-2 to TRBJ2-7; TRBD1 matches 12 bases. Losses at the gene ends were 5 bases for V and 7 bases for J; bases not matched to a gene: 15. Germline-derived CDR1 and CDR2 are LGHNA and YNFKEQ. CDR3 length equals 17 residues. Written as DNA, the CDR3 is TGTGCCAGCAGCTCCCAAGCCGGGGGACAGGGGGCGAGGGAGCAGTACTTC. This translates into CASSSQAGGQGAREQYF.

The chain uses TRBV5-1 and TRBJ1-1; D unresolved. This CDR3 contains 13 residues. Germline V lookup: CDR1 SGHRS, CDR2 YFSETQ. The V gene lost 0 bases and the J gene lost 4 bases, with 7 bases spanning the gap. The CDR3 loop reads CASSLGSGTEAFF. The CDR3 bases are TGCGCCAGCAGCTTGGGTTCGGGCACTGAAGCTTTCTTT.

This clone was picked up one time. The chain is built from TRBV3-1 (or the pseudogene TRBV3-2) and TRBJ1-1, with 9 bases fitting TRBD1. The CDR3 loop spans 14 amino acids. Germline assignment: CDR1 LGHDT and CDR2 YNNKEL (reference sequence). J was trimmed by 3 bases and V by 4 bases; bases with no gene match: 3. The CDR3 DNA follows: TGTGCCAGCAGCCGGGGACAGGGTGACACTGAAGCTTTCTTT. Amino acids: CASSRGQGDTEAFF.

The chain is built from TRBV6-5 and TRBJ1-1; 9 nucleotides align to TRBD1. The germline gives CDR1 MNHEY, CDR2 SVGAGI. CDR3 size: 13 residues. J was trimmed by 3 bases and V by 8 bases; bases with no gene match: 4. This CDR3 reads CASLWDRDTEAFF. DNA for the CDR3: TGTGCCAGCTTGTGGGACAGGGACACTGAAGCTTTCTTT.

CDR3 region: CASSSRGVNTGELFF. As DNA, the CDR3 is TGTGCCAGCAGTAGCAGGGGGGTGAACACCGGGGAGCTGTTTTTT. The V gene is TRBV7-9, the J gene TRBJ2-2; D might be TRBD1 (7 bases). Trimming pared 6 bases from V and 1 base from J, leaving 12 bases between. From germline, CDR1 is SEHNR and CDR2 FQNEAQ (reference sequence). CDR3 length: 15 residues.

The CDR3 DNA reads TGTGCCAGCAGCTCGGGACAGGGGCAGAATGAGCAGTTCTTC. Its protein is CASSSGQGQNEQFF. The V gene is TRBV7-9, the J gene TRBJ2-1, with TRBD1 identical over 10 bases. Unmatched junction bases numbered 4, after V lost 4 bases and J lost 7 bases. CDR1 and CDR2 (germline): SEHNR, FQNEAQ (reference sequence). There are 14 residues in the CDR3.

This clone was counted once. This sequence joins TRBV6-5 and TRBJ2-3; the match to TRBD1 covers 7 bases. J was trimmed by 0 bases and V by 2 bases; bases with no gene match: 5. Germline V gene sequence: CDR1 MNHEY, CDR2 SVGAGI. This CDR3 has 16 amino acids. CDR3 sequence (DNA): TGTGCCAGCAGTTACCACATGACAGGGAGCACAGATACGCAGTATTTT. Translating gives CASSYHMTGSTDTQYF.

The chain carries TRBV19 and TRBJ1-6; possible D gene TRBD1, 6 bases. Trimming stripped 7 bases from V and 2 bases from J, with 21 bases between. The length of the CDR3 is 18 residues. CDR1 and CDR2 from the germline V gene are LNHDA and SQIVND (reference sequence). The CDR3 DNA sequence: TGTGCCAGTACTCCGACAGGTCCTCACGTCGCCTATAATTCACCCCTCCACTTT. Encoded protein: CASTPTGPHVAYNSPLHF.